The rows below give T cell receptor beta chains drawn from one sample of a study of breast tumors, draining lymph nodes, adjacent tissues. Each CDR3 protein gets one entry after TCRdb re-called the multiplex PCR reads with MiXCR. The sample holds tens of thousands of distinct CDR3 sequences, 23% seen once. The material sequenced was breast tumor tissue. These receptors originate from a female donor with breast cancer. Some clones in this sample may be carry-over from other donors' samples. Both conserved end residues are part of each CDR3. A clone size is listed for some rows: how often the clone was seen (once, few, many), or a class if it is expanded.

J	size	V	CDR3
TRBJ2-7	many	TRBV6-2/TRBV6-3	CASSYRGAWGEQYF
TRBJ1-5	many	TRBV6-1	CASSKLGQGINQPQHF
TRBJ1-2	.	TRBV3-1	CASSHLRTGGNVDGYTF
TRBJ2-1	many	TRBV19	CASRTTSGSWDEQFF
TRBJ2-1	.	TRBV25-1	CASSELFTFNEQFF
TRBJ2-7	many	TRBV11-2	CASSLANRDYEQYF
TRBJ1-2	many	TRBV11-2	CASSSDRAGGYTF
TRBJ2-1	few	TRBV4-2	CASSPRLAGGFNEQFF
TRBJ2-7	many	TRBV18	CASSPPGGRMYEQYF
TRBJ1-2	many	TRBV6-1	CASSDPGQGEKYGYTF